This TCR beta chain was identified during a study of regulatory T cells in long-lasting Graves disease. As for time point: newly diagnosed GD, antithyroid drugs for less than 3 months. After RNA was extracted from PBMCs, the TCR library was made from it. Per the germline V gene, CDR1 is SGHRS and CDR2 is YFSETQ. This CDR3 is built from 14 residues. With 5 bases removed from V and 5 bases from J, the gap between germline ends came to 13 bases. The authors built TCR beta libraries using iRepertoire HTBI primers and Arm-PCR of CDR3 regions. TCRdb independently ran MiXCR on the multiplex PCR reads; one entry per CDR3 protein. The sample carries hundreds of thousands of distinct CDR3 sequences, around an eighth recorded once. Only one count was recorded for this clonotype. A much bigger clone sits one base away, suggesting this may be a read error. The same sample was also studied in work on T cells in Graves' hyperthyroidism and ophthalmopathy. From that study: First-round RT-PCR targeting the TCR CDR3 was performed with the HTBI primer set.

This chain links TRBV5-1 with TRBJ2-2; weak D call: TRBD1 (6 bases). This receptor was obtained from a man aged 30-40 years with Graves disease. This sample comprised peripheral blood mononuclear cells (PBMCs), obtained at new diagnosis, from a patient treated with antithyroid drugs. The CDR3 nucleotides read TGCGCCAGCAGTATGCCCACAGGGACCGGGGAGCTGTTTTTT. Its translation: CASSMPTGTGELFF.